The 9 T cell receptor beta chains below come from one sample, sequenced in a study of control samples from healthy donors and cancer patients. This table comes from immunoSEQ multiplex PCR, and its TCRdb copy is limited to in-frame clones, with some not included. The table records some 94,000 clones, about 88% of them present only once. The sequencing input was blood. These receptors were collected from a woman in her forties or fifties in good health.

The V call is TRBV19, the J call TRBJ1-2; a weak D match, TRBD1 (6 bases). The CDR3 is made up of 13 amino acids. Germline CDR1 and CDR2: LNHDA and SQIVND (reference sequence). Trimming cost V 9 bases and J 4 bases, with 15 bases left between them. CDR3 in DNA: TGTGCCAGCCAGTTGGGACACCGCTATGGCTACACCTTC. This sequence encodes CASQLGHRYGYTF.

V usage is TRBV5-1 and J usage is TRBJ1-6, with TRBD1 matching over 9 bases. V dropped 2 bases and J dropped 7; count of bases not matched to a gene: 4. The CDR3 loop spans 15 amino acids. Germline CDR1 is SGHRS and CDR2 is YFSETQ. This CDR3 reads CASSFWTGVNSPLHF. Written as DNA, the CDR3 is TGCGCCAGCAGCTTTTGGACAGGGGTCAATTCACCCCTCCACTTT.

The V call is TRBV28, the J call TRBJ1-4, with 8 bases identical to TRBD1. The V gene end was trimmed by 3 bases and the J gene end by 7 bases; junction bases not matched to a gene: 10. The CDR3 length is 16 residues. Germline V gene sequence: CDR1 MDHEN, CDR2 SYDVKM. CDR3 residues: CASSFWQGARREKLFF. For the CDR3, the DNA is TGTGCCAGCAGTTTCTGGCAGGGGGCGCGGCGTGAAAAACTGTTTTTT.

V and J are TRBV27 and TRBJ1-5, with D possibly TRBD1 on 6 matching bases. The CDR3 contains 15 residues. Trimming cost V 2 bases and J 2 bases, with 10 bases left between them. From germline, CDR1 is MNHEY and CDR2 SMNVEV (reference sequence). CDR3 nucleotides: TGTGCCAGCAGTTTAAGCAGGGGAGGCAATCAGCCCCAGCATTTT. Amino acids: CASSLSRGGNQPQHF.

The CDR3 here is CASSLFPGRQETQYF. The CDR3 DNA reads as TGCGCCAGCAGCTTGTTTCCCGGGAGGCAAGAGACCCAGTACTTC. The V gene is TRBV5-1, the J gene TRBJ2-5; 7 nucleotides match TRBD2. The V gene's germline CDR1 is SGHRS and CDR2 YFSETQ. V lost 1 base to trimming and J lost 2 bases; unmatched junction nucleotides: 5. The CDR3 consists of 15 residues.

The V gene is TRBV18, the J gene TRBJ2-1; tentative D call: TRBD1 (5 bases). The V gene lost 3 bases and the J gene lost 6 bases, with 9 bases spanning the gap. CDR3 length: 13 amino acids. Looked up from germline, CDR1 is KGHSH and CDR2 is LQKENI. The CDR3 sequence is CASSPSRGNEQFF. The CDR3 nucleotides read TGTGCCAGCTCACCCTCTAGGGGCAATGAGCAGTTCTTC.

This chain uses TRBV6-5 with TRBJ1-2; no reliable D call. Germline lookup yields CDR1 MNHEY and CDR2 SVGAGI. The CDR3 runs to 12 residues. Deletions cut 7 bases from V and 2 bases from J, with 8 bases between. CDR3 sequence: CASNPDNYGYTF. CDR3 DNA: TGTGCCAGCAACCCTGACAACTATGGCTACACCTTC.

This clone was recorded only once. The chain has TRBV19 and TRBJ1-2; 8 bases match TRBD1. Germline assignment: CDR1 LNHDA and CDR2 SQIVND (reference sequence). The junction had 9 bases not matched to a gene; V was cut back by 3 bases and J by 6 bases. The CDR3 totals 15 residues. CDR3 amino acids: CASSIPPGQGNGYTF. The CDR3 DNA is TGTGCCAGTAGTATCCCGCCCGGACAGGGAAATGGCTACACCTTC.

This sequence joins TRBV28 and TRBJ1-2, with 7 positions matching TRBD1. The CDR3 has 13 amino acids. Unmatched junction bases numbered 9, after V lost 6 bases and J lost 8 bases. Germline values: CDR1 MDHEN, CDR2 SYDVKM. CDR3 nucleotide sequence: TGTGCCAGCAGGCCAGGGGGACCTCCCGGCTACACCTTC. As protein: CASRPGGPPGYTF.